The 2 T cell receptor beta chains listed next were all sequenced from one sample in a study of shared clonotypes between healthy human individuals. Repertoires were generated with immunoSEQ multiplex PCR, while TCRdb's copy carries only in-frame clones and drops some. The table includes 1,100,000 or so clones, approximately 80% detected once. Sequenced sample: memory CD4+ T cells from PBMCs. The subset: CD45RA-negative fraction. The receptors derive from a man aged 18 to 35 in good health. Some clones in this sample may be carry-over from other donors' samples.

V and J are TRBV11-2 and TRBJ2-1; TRBD2 aligns across 10 bases. CDR1 and CDR2 from the germline V gene are SGHAT and FQNNGV. The V and J ends lost 3 bases and 8 bases, in that order; junction bases with no gene match: 7. The CDR3 is 15 residues long. The CDR3 nucleotides are TGTGCCAGCAGCTTTCCAGCGGGAGGGCGGTATGAGCAGTTCTTC. It yields the protein CASSFPAGGRYEQFF.

This clone was seen once. The chain joins TRBV7-8 to TRBJ1-1; D is uncertain. CDR1 and CDR2 (germline): SGHVS, FQNEAQ. The CDR3 length is 15 residues. V was trimmed by 0 bases and J by 0 bases, leaving 8 bases between them. CDR3: CASSLAGSMNTEAFF. The CDR3 region has the DNA TGTGCCAGCAGCTTAGCGGGCTCCATGAACACTGAAGCTTTCTTT. The variable domain in full, completed from reference TRBV7-8 and TRBJ1-1, reads GAGVSQSPRYKVAKRGQDVALRCDPISGHVSLFWYQQALGQGPEFLTYFQNEAQLDKSGLPSDRFFAERPEGSVSTLKIQRTQQEDSAVYLCASSLAGSMNTEAFFGQGTRLTVV.